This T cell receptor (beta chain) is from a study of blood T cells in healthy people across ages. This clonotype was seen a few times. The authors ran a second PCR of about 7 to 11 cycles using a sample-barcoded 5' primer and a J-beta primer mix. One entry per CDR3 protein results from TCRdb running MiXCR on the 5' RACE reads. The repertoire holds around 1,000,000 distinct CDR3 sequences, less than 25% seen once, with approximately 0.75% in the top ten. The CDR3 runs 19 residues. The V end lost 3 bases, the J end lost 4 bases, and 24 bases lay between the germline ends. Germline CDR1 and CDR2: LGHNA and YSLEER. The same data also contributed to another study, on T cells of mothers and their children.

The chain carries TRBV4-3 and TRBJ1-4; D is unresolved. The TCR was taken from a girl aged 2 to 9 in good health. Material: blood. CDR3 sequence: CASSQADTGPYPINEKLFF. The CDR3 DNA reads TGCGCCAGCAGCCAGGCAGACACCGGACCCTACCCAATTAATGAAAAACTGTTTTTT.